Below, one T cell receptor (beta chain) is given with its context. The sample originates from a study of blood T cell repertoires in COVID-19. Study as a whole: Acute-phase and convalescent COVID-19 samples originated in the United States, Italy and Spain. Sample material is recorded as cDNA or gDNA derived from T cells, B-cell-depleted T cells, or PBMCs.

Original handling: Estimation of nucleated cell counts relied on the amplification of reference gene primers. Libraries were prepared by immunoSEQ multiplex PCR; TCRdb keeps only in-frame clonotypes and omits some of them. V, J and clone size reflect that table, while D and trimming were determined from the DNA. The profile covers over 400,000 clones, with around 86% appearing a single time and roughly 1.4% taken by the ten largest. Trimming removed 3 bases from V and 4 bases from J; junction bases left unmatched: 7. CDR3 length: 14 residues. Germline V gene data show CDR1 as SGHTS and CDR2 as YDEGEE.

This TCR was sampled from a woman aged 25 to 39 with active or convalescent COVID-19. The sequenced sample consisted of peripheral blood. The chain carries TRBV5-8 and TRBJ2-7; 7 bases map to TRBD1. This CDR3 is CASSSGQVFYEQYF. For the CDR3, the DNA is TGTGCCAGCAGCTCCGGACAGGTATTTTACGAGCAGTACTTC.